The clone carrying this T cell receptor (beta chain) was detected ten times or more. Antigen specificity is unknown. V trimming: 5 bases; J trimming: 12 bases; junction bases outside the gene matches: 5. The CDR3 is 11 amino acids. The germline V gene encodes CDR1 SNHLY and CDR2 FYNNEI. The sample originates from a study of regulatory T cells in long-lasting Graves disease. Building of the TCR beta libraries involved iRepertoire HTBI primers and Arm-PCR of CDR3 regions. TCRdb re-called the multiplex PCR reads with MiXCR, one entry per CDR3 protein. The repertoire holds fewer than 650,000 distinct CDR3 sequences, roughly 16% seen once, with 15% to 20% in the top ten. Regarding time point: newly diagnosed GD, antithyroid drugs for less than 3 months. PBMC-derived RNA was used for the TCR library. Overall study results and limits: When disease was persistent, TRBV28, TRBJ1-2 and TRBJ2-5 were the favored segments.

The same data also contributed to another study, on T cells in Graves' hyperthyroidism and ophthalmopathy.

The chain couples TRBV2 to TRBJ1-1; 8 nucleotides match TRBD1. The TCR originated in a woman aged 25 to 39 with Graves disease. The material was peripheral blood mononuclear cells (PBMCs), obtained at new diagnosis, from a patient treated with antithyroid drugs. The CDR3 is CASSRQGQSFF. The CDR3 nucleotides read TGTGCCAGCAGTAGACAGGGGCAATCTTTCTTT.